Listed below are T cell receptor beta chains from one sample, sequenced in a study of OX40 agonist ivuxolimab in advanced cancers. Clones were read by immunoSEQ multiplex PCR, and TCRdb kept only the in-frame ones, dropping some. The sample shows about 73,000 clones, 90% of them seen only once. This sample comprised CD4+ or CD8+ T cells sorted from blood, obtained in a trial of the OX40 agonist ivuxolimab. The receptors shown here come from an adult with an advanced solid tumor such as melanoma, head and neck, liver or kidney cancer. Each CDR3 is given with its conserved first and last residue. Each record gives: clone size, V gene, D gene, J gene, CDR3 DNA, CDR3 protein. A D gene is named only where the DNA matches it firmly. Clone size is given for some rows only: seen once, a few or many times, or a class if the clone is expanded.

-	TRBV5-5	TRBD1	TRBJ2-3	TGTGCCAGCAGCTTGGCCGGAGGACAGGCAGGAGATACGCAGTATTTT	CASSLAGGQAGDTQYF
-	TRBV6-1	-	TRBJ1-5	TGTGCCAGCAGGGATTACAATCAGCCCCAGCATTTT	CASRDYNQPQHF
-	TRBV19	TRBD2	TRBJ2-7	TGTGCCAGTAGTATTGAAGCGGGAGGGCCGTACGAGCAGTACTTC	CASSIEAGGPYEQYF
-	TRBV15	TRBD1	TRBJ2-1	TGTGCCACCAGCAGAGTAAAAACAGGGGGCGATGAGCAGTTCTTC	CATSRVKTGGDEQFF
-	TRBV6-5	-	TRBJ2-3	TGTGCCACGAGCAGGGGTTATACGCAGTATTTT	CATSRGYTQYF
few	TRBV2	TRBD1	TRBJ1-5	TGTGCCAGCAGTCAACAGGGGGATCTTCAGCCCCAGCATTTT	CASSQQGDLQPQHF
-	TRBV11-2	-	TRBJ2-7	TGTGCCAGCAGCCCTAGTAGCGGCAGCTCCTACGAGCAGTACTTC	CASSPSSGSSYEQYF
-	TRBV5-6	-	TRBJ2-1	TGTGCCAGCAGCTTGGCATGGGGGGATGAGCAGTTCTTC	CASSLAWGDEQFF
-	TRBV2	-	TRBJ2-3	TGTGCCAGGGCGGCTGTTGGGGGCACAGATACGCAGTATTTT	CARAAVGGTDTQYF
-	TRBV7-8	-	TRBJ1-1	TGTGCCAGCAGCTTAGAAGGCTGGGGCCGGGCTGAAGCTTTCTTT	CASSLEGWGRAEAFF
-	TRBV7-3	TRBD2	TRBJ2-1	TGTGCCAGCAGCAAGGGACTAGCTAACAATGAGCAGTTCTTC	CASSKGLANNEQFF
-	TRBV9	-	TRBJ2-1	TGTGCCAGCAGCCCAGGGGCGGGAAATGAGCAGTTCTTC	CASSPGAGNEQFF
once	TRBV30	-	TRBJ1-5	TGTGCCTGGAGTGTTTGGGTAGCGGGGGAGAATCAGCCCCAGCATTTT	CAWSVWVAGENQPQHF
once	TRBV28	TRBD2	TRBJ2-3	TGTGCCAGCAGTTTAGCTAGCGGGAAAGGCACAGATACGCAGTATTTT	CASSLASGKGTDTQYF
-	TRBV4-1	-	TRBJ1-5	TGCGCCAGCAGCCAAGAAATGGCTTTGGGGAGGGATCAGCCCCAGCATTTT	CASSQEMALGRDQPQHF
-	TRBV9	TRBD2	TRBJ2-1	TGTGCCAGCAGCGTAGAGTCGGGACTAGCGGGAGGGAGGTACAATGAGCAGTTCTTC	CASSVESGLAGGRYNEQFF
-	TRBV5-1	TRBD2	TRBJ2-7	TGCGCCAGCAGCCGTAGCGGGAACGGCGAGCAGTACTTC	CASSRSGNGEQYF
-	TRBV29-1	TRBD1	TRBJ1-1	TGCAGCGTTGTGGACAGGGCGAAGGGGAACACTGAAGCTTTCTTT	CSVVDRAKGNTEAFF
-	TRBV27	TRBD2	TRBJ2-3	TGTGCCAGCAGTTTGCCGGGGGGTTCGCAGTATTTT	CASSLPGGSQYF
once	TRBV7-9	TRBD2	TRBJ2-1	TGTGCCAGCAGCTTAGACATAGCGGGAGAATTGGGCAATGAGCAGTTCTTC	CASSLDIAGELGNEQFF
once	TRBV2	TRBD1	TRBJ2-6	TGTGCCAGCAGCGGCCGCGGACAGGGTGTTCTGGCGGGGGCCAACGTCCTGACTTTC	CASSGRGQGVLAGANVLTF
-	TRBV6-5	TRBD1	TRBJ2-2	TGTGCCAGCAGCGACAGGGGGCTGAGGACCGGGGAGCTGTTTTTT	CASSDRGLRTGELFF
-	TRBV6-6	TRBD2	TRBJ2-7	TGTGCCAGCAGTCAGCGGGAGTATTCCTACGAGCAGTACTTC	CASSQREYSYEQYF
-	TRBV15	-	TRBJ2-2	TGTGCCACCAGCAGAGATCATGGAGAGGAGCTGTTTTTT	CATSRDHGEELFF
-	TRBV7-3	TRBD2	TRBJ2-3	TGTGCCAGCAGCTTCGGGACTAGCGGTAATACAGATACGCAGTATTTT	CASSFGTSGNTDTQYF
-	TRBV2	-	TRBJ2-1	TGTGCCAGCTTGGGGGGACTGGCATACAATGAGCAGTTCTTC	CASLGGLAYNEQFF
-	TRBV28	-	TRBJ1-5	TGTGCCAGCAGCATACAGGGACAACCCCAGCATTTT	CASSIQGQPQHF
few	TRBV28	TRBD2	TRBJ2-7	TGTGCCAGCAGTGCCGCGGCTAGCGGGAGATACAAGTACGAGCAGTACTTC	CASSAAASGRYKYEQYF
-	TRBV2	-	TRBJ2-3	TGTGCCAGCAGTGACGAGCCCACAGATACGCAGTATTTT	CASSDEPTDTQYF
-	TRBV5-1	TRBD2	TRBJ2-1	TGCGCCAGCAGCTGGACAAGCGGGAGCTTCAATGAGCAGTTCTTC	CASSWTSGSFNEQFF
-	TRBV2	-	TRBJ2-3	TGTGCCAGCAGAGCGGGCCGGGCGAGCACAGATACGCAGTATTTT	CASRAGRASTDTQYF
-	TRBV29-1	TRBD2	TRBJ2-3	TGCAGCGTTGACATAGGGCGGGAGACCACAGATACGCAGTATTTT	CSVDIGRETTDTQYF
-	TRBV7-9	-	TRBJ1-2	TGTGCCAGCAGTCGCAGGGGCACCTATGGCTACACCTTC	CASSRRGTYGYTF
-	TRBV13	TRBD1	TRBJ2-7	TGTGCCAGCAGCACCTGGGACAGGGGGTACGAGCAGTACTTC	CASSTWDRGYEQYF
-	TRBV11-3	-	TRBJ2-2	TGTGCCAGCAGCCCCCGGGACCATCGGACCGGGGAGCTGTTTTTT	CASSPRDHRTGELFF
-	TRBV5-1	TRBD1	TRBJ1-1	TGCGCCAGCAGCAAGACAGGGGCGAACACTGAAGCTTTCTTT	CASSKTGANTEAFF